This TCR beta chain is drawn from a study of T cells in Graves' hyperthyroidism and ophthalmopathy. Study summary: Blood was drawn when the patient was first diagnosed and still untreated.

Researchers amplified the TCR beta CDR3 regions from RNA transcripts. The TCR CDR3 was amplified in a first-round RT-PCR using the HTBI primer set. TCRdb re-called the multiplex PCR reads with MiXCR, one entry per CDR3 protein. This sample has about 290,000 distinct CDR3 sequences, with about 13% found just once. Exclusion of a patient resulted from uncontrolled infection, other autoimmune disease, pregnancy or lactation. The diagnostic basis comprised clinical symptoms, serum thyroxine and TRAb, thyroid ultrasound and orbital computed tomography. CDR1 and CDR2 from the germline V gene are DFQATT and SNEGSKA (reference sequence). The CDR3 is 15 residues long. The J segment lost 1 base and the V segment lost 2 bases, leaving 6 bases of the junction unmatched. Many counts were recorded for this clonotype.

The chain has TRBV20-1 and TRBJ2-3, with 7 bases that match TRBD2. Sequences were obtained from blood. The sequence was collected from a middle-aged woman with Graves' hyperthyroidism. As DNA, the CDR3 is TGCAGTGCTAGACCACTAGCGCTGGGCACAGATACGCAGTATTTT. This encodes CSARPLALGTDTQYF.